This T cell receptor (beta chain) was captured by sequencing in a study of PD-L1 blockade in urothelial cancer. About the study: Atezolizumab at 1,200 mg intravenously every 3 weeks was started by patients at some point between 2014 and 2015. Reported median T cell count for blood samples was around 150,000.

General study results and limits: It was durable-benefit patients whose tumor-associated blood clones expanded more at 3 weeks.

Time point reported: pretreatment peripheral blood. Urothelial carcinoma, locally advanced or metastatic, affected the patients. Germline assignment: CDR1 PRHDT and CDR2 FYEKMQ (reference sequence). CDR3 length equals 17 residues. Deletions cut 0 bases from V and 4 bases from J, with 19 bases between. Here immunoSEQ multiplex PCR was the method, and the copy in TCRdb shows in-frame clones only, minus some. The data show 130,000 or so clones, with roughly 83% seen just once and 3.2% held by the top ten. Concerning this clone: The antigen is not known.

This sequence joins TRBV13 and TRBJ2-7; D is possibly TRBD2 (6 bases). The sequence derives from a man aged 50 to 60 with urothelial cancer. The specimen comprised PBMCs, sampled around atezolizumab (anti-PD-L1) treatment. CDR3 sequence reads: CASSLGRGTRKPYEQYF. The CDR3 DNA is TGTGCCAGCAGCTTAGGCCGCGGGACGAGGAAGCCGTACGAGCAGTACTTC.